The sequence of this T cell receptor (beta chain) was determined in a study of blood T cell repertoires in COVID-19. Clones were sequenced by immunoSEQ multiplex PCR, and TCRdb holds only the in-frame ones, with some missing. The sample carries under 400,000 clones, roughly 86% recorded once. The junction had 7 bases not matched to a gene; V was cut back by 4 bases and J by 5 bases. Per germline, CDR1 MGHDK and CDR2 SYGVNS. The CDR3 runs to 14 residues. The TCR was taken from a woman aged 25 to 39 with COVID-19, enrolled during active disease. The chain links TRBV25-1 to TRBJ1-1, with 7 bases aligning to TRBD1. The sequenced sample was peripheral blood. The CDR3 DNA is TGTGCCAGCAGTGGCTTACAGGGGACGACTGAAGCTTTCTTT. Translating gives CASSGLQGTTEAFF. The whole variable domain, filled in from reference TRBV25-1 and TRBJ1-1, reads EADIYQTPRYLVIGTGKKITLECSQTMGHDKMYWYQQDPGMELHLIHYSYGVNSTEKGDLSSESTVSRIRTEHFPLTLESARPSHTSQYLCASSGLQGTTEAFFGQGTRLTVV.